This T cell receptor beta chain was identified during a study of T cell changes during pregnancy in multiple sclerosis. This CDR3 is built from 15 residues. The junction had 4 bases not matched to a gene; V was cut back by 6 bases and J by 4 bases. CDR1 and CDR2 from the germline V gene are KGHSH and LQKENI. Libraries were prepared by immunoSEQ multiplex PCR; TCRdb keeps only in-frame clonotypes and omits some of them. The sample comprises more than 80,000 clones, 92% of which are singletons, and around 1.5% rests with the top ten. The chain is built from TRBV18 and TRBJ2-3; 13 bases match TRBD2. The source was peripheral blood, collected after pregnancy. The TCR was taken from a female donor with multiple sclerosis, enrolled in a pregnancy study. The CDR3 loop is CASSRTSGGSDTQYF. CDR3 bases: TGTGCCAGCTCCAGGACTAGCGGGGGCTCAGATACGCAGTATTTT.